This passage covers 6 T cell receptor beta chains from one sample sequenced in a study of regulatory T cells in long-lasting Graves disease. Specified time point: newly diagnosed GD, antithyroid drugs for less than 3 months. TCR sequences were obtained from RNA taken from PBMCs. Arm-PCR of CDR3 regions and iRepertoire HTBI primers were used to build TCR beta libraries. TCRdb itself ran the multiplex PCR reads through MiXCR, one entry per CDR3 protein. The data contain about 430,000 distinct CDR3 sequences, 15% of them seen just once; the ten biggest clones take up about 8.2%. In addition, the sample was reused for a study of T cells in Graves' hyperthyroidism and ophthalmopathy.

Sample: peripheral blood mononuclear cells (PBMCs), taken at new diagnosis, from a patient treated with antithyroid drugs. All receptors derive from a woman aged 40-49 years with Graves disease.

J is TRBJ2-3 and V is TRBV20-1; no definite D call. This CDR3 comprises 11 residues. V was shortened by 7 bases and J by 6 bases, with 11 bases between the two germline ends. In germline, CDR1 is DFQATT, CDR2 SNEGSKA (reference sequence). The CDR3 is CSGLSRDTQYF. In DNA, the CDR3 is TGCAGTGGCCTGTCTCGGGATACGCAGTATTTT.

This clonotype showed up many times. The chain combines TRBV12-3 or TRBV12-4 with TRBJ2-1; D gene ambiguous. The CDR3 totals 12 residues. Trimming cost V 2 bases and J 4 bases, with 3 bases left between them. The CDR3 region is CASSLRYNEQFF. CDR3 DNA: TGTGCCAGCAGTTTAAGATACAATGAGCAGTTCTTC.

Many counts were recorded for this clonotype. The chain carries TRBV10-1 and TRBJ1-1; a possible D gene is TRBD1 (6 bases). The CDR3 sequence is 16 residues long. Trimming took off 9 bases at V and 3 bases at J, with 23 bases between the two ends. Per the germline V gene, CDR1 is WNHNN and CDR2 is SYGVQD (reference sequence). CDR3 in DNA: TGCGCCAGACCGGGACACCCTTGCCGAGGGTACACTGAAGCTTTCTTT. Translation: CARPGHPCRGYTEAFF.

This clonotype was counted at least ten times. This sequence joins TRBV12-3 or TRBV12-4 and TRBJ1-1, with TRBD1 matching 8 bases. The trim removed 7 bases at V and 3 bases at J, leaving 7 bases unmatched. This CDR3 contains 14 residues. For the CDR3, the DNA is TGTGCCAGCATGATGACAGGGGCGGACACTGAAGCTTTCTTT. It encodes CASMMTGADTEAFF.

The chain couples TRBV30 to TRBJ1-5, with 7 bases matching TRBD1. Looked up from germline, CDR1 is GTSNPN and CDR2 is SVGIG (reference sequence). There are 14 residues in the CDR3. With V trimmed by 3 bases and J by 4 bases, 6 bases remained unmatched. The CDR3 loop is CAWSGAGGNQPQHF. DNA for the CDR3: TGTGCCTGGAGCGGCGCAGGGGGGAATCAGCCCCAGCATTTT.

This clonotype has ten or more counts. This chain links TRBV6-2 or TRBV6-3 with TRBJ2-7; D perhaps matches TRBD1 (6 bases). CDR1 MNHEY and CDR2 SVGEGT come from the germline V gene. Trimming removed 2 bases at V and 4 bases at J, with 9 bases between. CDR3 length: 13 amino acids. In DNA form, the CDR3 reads TGTGCCAGCAGTTACAGTACAGGGTACGAGCAGTACTTC. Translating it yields CASSYSTGYEQYF.